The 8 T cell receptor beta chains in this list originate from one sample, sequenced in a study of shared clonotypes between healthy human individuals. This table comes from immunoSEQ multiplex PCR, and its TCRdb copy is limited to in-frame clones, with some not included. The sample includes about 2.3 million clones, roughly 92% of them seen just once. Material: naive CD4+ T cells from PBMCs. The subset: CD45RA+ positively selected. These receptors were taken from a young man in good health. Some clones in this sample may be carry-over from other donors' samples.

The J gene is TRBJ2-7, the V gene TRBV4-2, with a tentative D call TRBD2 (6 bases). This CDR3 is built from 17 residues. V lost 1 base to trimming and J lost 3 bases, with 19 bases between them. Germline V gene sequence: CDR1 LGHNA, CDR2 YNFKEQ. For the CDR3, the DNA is TGTGCCAGCAGCCAAGTAGGGTTCCGGGACTCCCGCTACGAGCAGTACTTC. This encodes CASSQVGFRDSRYEQYF.

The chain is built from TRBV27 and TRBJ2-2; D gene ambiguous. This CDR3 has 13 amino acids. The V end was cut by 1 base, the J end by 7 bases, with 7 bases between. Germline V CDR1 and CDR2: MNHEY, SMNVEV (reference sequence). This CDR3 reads CASSLFGVGELFF. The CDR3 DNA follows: TGTGCCAGCAGTTTATTTGGGGTCGGGGAGCTGTTTTTT.

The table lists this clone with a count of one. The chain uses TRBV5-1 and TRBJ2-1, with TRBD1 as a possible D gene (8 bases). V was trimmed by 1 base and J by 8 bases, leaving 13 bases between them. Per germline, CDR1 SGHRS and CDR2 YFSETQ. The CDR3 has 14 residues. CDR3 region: CASSLRTGRDEQFF. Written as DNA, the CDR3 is TGCGCCAGCAGCTTGCGGACAGGGAGGGATGAGCAGTTCTTC.

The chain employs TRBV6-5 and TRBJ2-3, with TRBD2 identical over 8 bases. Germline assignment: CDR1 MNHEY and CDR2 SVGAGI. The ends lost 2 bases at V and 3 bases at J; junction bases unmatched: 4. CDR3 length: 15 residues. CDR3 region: CASSYRRGGTDTQYF. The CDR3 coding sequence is TGTGCCAGCAGTTACAGGCGCGGGGGGACAGATACGCAGTATTTT.

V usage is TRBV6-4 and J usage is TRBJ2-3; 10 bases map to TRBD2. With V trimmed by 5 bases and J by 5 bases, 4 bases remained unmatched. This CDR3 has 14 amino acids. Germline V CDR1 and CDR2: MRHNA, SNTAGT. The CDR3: CASSQREGRDTQYF. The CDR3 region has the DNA TGTGCCAGCAGTCAGCGGGAGGGGCGAGATACGCAGTATTTT.

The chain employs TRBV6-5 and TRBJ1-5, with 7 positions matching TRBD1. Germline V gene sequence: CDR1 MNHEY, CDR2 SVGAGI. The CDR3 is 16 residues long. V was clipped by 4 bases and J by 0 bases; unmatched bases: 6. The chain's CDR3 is CASSFPEGASNQPQHF. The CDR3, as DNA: TGTGCCAGCAGTTTTCCGGAGGGGGCTAGCAATCAGCCCCAGCATTTT.

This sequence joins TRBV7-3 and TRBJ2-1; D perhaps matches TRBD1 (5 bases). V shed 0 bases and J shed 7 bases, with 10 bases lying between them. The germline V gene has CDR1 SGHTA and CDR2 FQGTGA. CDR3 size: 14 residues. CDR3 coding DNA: TGTGCCAGCAGCTTAACGCCAGGGCGTAATGAGCAGTTCTTC. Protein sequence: CASSLTPGRNEQFF. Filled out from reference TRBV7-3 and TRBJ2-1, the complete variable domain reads GAGVSQTPSNKVTEKGKYVELRCDPISGHTALYWYRQSLGQGPEFLIYFQGTGAADDSGLPNDRFFAVRPEGSVSTLKIQRTERGDSAVYLCASSLTPGRNEQFFGPGTRLTVL.

DNA of the CDR3: TGCAGTGCTTTTACACACAATGAGCAGTTCTTC. It is translated as CSAFTHNEQFF. This sequence joins TRBV20-1 and TRBJ2-1; no clear D gene. Germline CDR1 DFQATT, CDR2 SNEGSKA (reference sequence). The CDR3 consists of 11 residues. The germline V and J ends were trimmed by 5 bases and 5 bases, with 7 bases remaining between them.